The 17 T cell receptor beta chains below all came from one sample that was sequenced in a study of cytomegalovirus exposure and HLA in healthy donors. Use of 60 Vbeta and 13 Jbeta primers characterized the PCR. Assay: immunoSEQ multiplex PCR; the TCRdb copy retains only in-frame clones and omits some. The sample yields under 110,000 clones, roughly 79% seen once. The sequencing sample was made of PBMCs. The receptors derive from a middle-aged man in good health and CMV-seronegative.

The rearrangement uses TRBV18 and TRBJ1-4, with a tentative D call TRBD1 (6 bases). V was trimmed by 2 bases and J by 7 bases, leaving 14 bases between them. The CDR3 is 15 amino acids. Germline values: CDR1 KGHSH, CDR2 LQKENI. CDR3 loop: CASSPSRTEGEKLFF. The CDR3 DNA sequence: TGTGCCAGCTCACCATCGAGGACAGAGGGTGAAAAACTGTTTTTT.

V gene TRBV18 combines with J gene TRBJ2-3, with 7 bases matching TRBD1. Unmatched junction bases numbered 12, after V lost 5 bases and J lost 7 bases. Germline V gene lookup returns CDR1 KGHSH and CDR2 LQKENI. The CDR3 sequence is 15 residues long. CDR3 region: CASSKSGEQGHTQYF. In DNA, the CDR3 is TGTGCCAGCTCAAAGTCGGGCGAACAGGGGCATACGCAGTATTTT.

As DNA, the CDR3 is TGTGCCAGCAGCTTAGACGGTATCACTGAAGCTTTCTTT. This sequence encodes CASSLDGITEAFF. This chain links TRBV7-9 with TRBJ1-1; unclear D gene. The germline gives CDR1 SEHNR, CDR2 FQNEAQ (reference sequence). This CDR3 spans 13 amino acids. Trimming took 1 base from V and 4 from J, leaving 7 bases between them.

The V gene is TRBV7-9, the J gene TRBJ2-1; D is undetermined. This CDR3 is 13 amino acids long. V lost 5 bases and J lost 7, with 12 bases in between. Germline V CDR1 and CDR2: SEHNR, FQNEAQ (reference sequence). The CDR3 reads CASSPRSGNEQFF. The CDR3 DNA reads as TGTGCCAGCAGCCCCCGGTCAGGAAATGAGCAGTTCTTC.

This clone turned up a few times. CDR3 amino acids: CASIRSGGARDTQYF. In DNA, the CDR3 is TGTGCCAGCATTCGGAGCGGGGGAGCGAGAGATACGCAGTATTTT. The chain carries TRBV6-4 and TRBJ2-3; TRBD2 aligns across 8 bases. Germline V CDR1 and CDR2: MRHNA, SNTAGT. The V gene end was trimmed by 7 bases and the J gene end by 5 bases; junction bases not matched to a gene: 11. The length of the CDR3 is 15 residues.

V is TRBV5-1 and J is TRBJ2-7; perhaps TRBD2 as D (5 bases). The CDR3 covers 15 residues. Trimming left V 4 bases short and J 2 bases short, with 16 bases between. Germline V gene data show CDR1 as SGHRS and CDR2 as YFSETQ. The CDR3 bases are TGCGCCAGCAGCCTAACGGACGGGGAACCCTACGAGCAGTACTTC. Translating it yields CASSLTDGEPYEQYF.

The V gene is TRBV18, the J gene TRBJ1-1, with TRBD1 matching over 8 bases. The CDR3 is 13 residues long. J was trimmed by 5 bases and V by 2 bases; bases with no gene match: 1. Looked up from germline, CDR1 is KGHSH and CDR2 is LQKENI. The CDR3 nucleotides are TGTGCCAGCTCACCAACAGGGGGAACTGAAGCTTTCTTT. This gives the protein CASSPTGGTEAFF.

The J gene is TRBJ2-1, the V gene TRBV19; a weak D match, TRBD1 (6 bases). CDR1 and CDR2 from the germline V gene are LNHDA and SQIVND (reference sequence). Trimming left V 2 bases short and J 0 bases short, with 8 bases between. The CDR3 covers 15 residues. The CDR3 sequence: CASSIKGDSYNEQFF. CDR3 sequence (DNA): TGTGCCAGTAGTATAAAGGGGGACTCCTACAATGAGCAGTTCTTC.

The CDR3 DNA is TGTGCCAGCAGGGATGATAGGCGCGGCCATTATGGCTACACCTTC. It specifies CASRDDRRGHYGYTF. V gene TRBV6-5 combines with J gene TRBJ1-2; D gene unclear. In germline, CDR1 is MNHEY, CDR2 SVGAGI. The germline V and J ends were trimmed by 6 bases and 5 bases, with 19 bases remaining between them. This CDR3 contains 15 residues.

The chain has TRBV4-1 and TRBJ1-4; D is undetermined. This CDR3 region has 16 residues. Deletions cut 1 base from V and 4 bases from J, with 13 bases between. Germline values: CDR1 MGHRA, CDR2 YSYEKL. CDR3 nucleotides: TGCGCCAGCAGCCAAGGTCTTCAGGTCGGTAATGAAAAACTGTTTTTT. Its protein is CASSQGLQVGNEKLFF.

The gene calls are TRBV15 and TRBJ1-5; D perhaps matches TRBD1 (5 bases). The V end was cut by 0 bases, the J end by 4 bases, with 16 bases between. In germline, CDR1 is LNHNV, CDR2 YYDKDF (reference sequence). The CDR3 covers 17 residues. The CDR3 DNA reads TGTGCCACCAGCAGAGATCGGGCCGGGGGTAGGAATCAGCCCCAGCATTTT. It specifies CATSRDRAGGRNQPQHF.

This clone has more than one count but fewer than ten. This chain connects TRBV7-3 to TRBJ2-1, with 9 positions matching TRBD1. Germline values: CDR1 SGHTA, CDR2 FQGTGA. The CDR3 is 16 residues long. After removal of 5 bases from V and 0 bases from J, the junction contained 5 bases not matched to a gene. This CDR3 reads CASSRQGGSSYNEQFF. The DNA for the CDR3 is TGTGCCAGCAGCCGACAGGGGGGCAGCTCCTACAATGAGCAGTTCTTC.

V usage is TRBV12-5 and J usage is TRBJ1-2, with 9 nucleotides matching TRBD1. J lost 6 bases, V lost 6 bases, and 11 bases had no gene match. The CDR3 contains 15 residues. In germline, CDR1 is LGHNT, CDR2 FRNRAP. CDR3 sequence reads: CASGRGTGLGDGYTF. The CDR3 bases are TGTGCTAGTGGGCGGGGGACAGGGCTAGGGGATGGCTACACCTTC.

The chain links TRBV9 to TRBJ2-2, with 9 bases fitting TRBD1. The V segment lost 0 bases and the J segment 6 bases; nucleotides outside the gene matches: 0. The germline CDR1 and CDR2 sequences are SGDLS and YYNGEE. The CDR3 spans 14 residues. The DNA of the CDR3 is TGTGCCAGCAGCGTAGGACAGGGGGCCGGGGAGCTGTTTTTT. It codes for CASSVGQGAGELFF.

This sequence joins TRBV11-2 and TRBJ1-2; 9 bases map to TRBD1. V lost 0 bases and J lost 8; bases outside the gene matches: 16. There are 18 residues in the CDR3. The germline V gene encodes CDR1 SGHAT and CDR2 FQNNGV. Here the CDR3 DNA reads TGTGCCAGCAGCTTAGACCCTCCCCCTATTGACAGGGGGAGAGGCTACACCTTC. This gives the protein CASSLDPPPIDRGRGYTF.

This clone has a single count. V and J are TRBV7-2 and TRBJ1-2; no firm D call. The V gene lost 1 base and the J gene lost 5 bases, with 11 bases spanning the gap. The V gene's germline CDR1 is SGHTA and CDR2 FQGNSA. This CDR3 contains 14 residues. CDR3 bases: TGTGCCAGCAGCTTAGATGGGCCTCGGTATGGCTACACCTTC. Amino acid sequence: CASSLDGPRYGYTF.

The chain couples TRBV5-1 to TRBJ1-6; TRBD1 aligns across 9 bases. The CDR3 runs to 14 residues. Germline trimming cut 3 bases from V and 10 bases from J; bases unmatched to any gene: 5. CDR1 is SGHRS and CDR2 is YFSETQ in the germline V gene. The CDR3 nucleotides read TGCGCCAGCAGCTGGACAGGGGTATTATCACCCCTCCACTTT. Translating it yields CASSWTGVLSPLHF.